The clone carrying this T cell receptor beta chain has only a few counts. Antigen: not known. These data are taken from a study of molecular identifiers for immune sequencing clone quantification. Overall study results and limits: Same-barcode identical TCR molecules could make highly expanded clones look smaller than they are. Over 98% of effector molecules, yet under 1% of naive-cell molecules, were held by clones above 20 RNA copies.

A single record per CDR3 protein comes from TCRdb applying MiXCR to the PCR reads. The data hold 350,000 or so distinct CDR3 sequences, with about 21% observed a single time. The CDR3 contains 14 residues. Germline CDR1 reads MDHEN; CDR2 reads SYDVKM. Trimming took off 6 bases at V and 0 bases at J, with 9 bases between the two ends. The TCR originated in a human donor in good health. Some libraries in this study had Jurkat cell RNA spiked in. J is TRBJ1-5 and V is TRBV28; no definite D call. The sample consisted of naive CD8+ T cells from blood, with Jurkat cell RNA spiked in. The sample's subset: FACS-sorted CD8+CD4-CCR7+CD45RA+ naive T cells. CDR3 residues: CASRVPHSNQPQHF. CDR3 DNA: TGTGCCAGCAGGGTCCCTCATAGCAATCAGCCCCAGCATTTT.